This entry is about one T cell receptor beta chain. Its antigen is not yet known. Base qualities are missing; no much larger clone stands one base away. The intended sense of this specimen's treatment or condition label: approximately nine-day PBMC culture with coronavirus spike peptide pools or control peptides (ViraFEST assay). CD4+ T cells from unexposed donors were collected before the COVID-19 pandemic (2011-2018). The study used the ViraFEST assay, which expanded antigen-specific T cells with peptide pools and then identified expanded clonotypes by TCR sequencing. Each well held millions of PBMCs cultured with around 9 ug/ml peptide pools in IMDM containing roughly 5% human AB serum and 9.5 to 10 IU/ml IL-2. On days 3 and 7, half of the culture medium was replaced with fresh IL-2-containing medium. After approximately 10 days of culture, CD4+ T cells were isolated by negative selection using the EasySep CD4+ T cell isolation kit. As far as cell numbers permitted, CD4+ T cells from unexposed donors were tested for reactivity against SARS-CoV-2 S and N as well as four spike pools from common cold coronaviruses. Ficoll-Paque Plus gradient centrifugation was used to isolate PBMCs from whole blood, and the isolated PBMCs were then either used fresh or cryopreserved at -140C. Each culture condition was generally run in triplicate wells. Leukapheresis product for the unexposed donors was bought commercially.

This record belongs to a study of vaccination and CD4 T cells after COVID-19 (dated by TCRdb to between 2021 and 2022). At the level of the whole study: The convalescent cohort comprised six males and four females, including two Hispanic individuals, seven Caucasians, two Asians and one multiracial person. Two doses of either the Pfizer-BioNTech BNT162b2 vaccine (n=8) or the Moderna mRNA-1273 vaccine (n=2) were administered to participants. Post-COVID blood samples were collected from convalescent patients a median of around 100 days after diagnosis, with a range of about 35 to 170 days. Post-vaccine blood samples were collected a median of about 69 days after the second vaccine dose, ranging from roughly 12 to 250 days. Overlapping spike peptide pools from SARS-CoV-2 and from the common cold coronaviruses HCoV-NL63, HCoV-OC43 and HCoV-229E were used as culture stimuli. As controls, cultures received a CEFX viral epitope pool (the positive control), an HIV-1 Nef peptide pool (the negative control), or no peptide at all. In 10 COVID-19 convalescent patients and several infection-naive healthy vaccine recipients, the spike-specific CD4+ TCR repertoire before mRNA vaccination was compared with the repertoire after mRNA vaccination. In an earlier paper using these donors, memory CD4+ T cell crossreactivity between SARS-CoV-2 and common cold coronavirus spike proteins was assessed at the TCR clonotype level.

What the authors observed across the whole study: Of the vaccine-specific clones found in convalescent patients, nearly all (304 of 307) were mono-reactive for SARS-CoV-2 spike instead of being cross-reactive with common cold coronaviruses. Among the post-vaccine SARS-CoV-2-reactive clones in convalescent patients, a median around 90% showed up only after vaccination, which suggests vaccine-specific priming. The number of convalescent patients in the study was relatively small, and the study did not examine early timepoints following natural infection. The median count of SARS-CoV-2-reactive clonotypes went up from approximately 20 after infection to 30 to 40 after vaccination, although the change was not significant.

The CDR3 goes from the cysteine to the phenylalanine over 17 residues. Just the 51-base CDR3 DNA is kept, in frame starting at base 1. The junction shows trimming of 1 base on V and 0 bases on J, plus 14 bases between the germline ends. From the germline V gene, CDR1 is SGHAT and CDR2 is FQNNGV. Receptor libraries were prepared by PCR. TCR sequencing of DNA from cultured CD4+ T cells used the Oncomine TCR Beta short-read assay at the Johns Hopkins FTIC core. Genomic DNA was extracted from the cultured CD4+ T cells with the QIAamp micro DNA kit. Oncomine TCR Beta libraries from cultured CD4+ T cells were pooled using unique dual indexes and sequenced on an Illumina iSeq 100. The original methods were these. Non-productive sequences were removed, and CDR3s that did not start with C, did not end with F or W, or were shorter than 7 amino acids were discarded. The MANAFEST web application was used to identify antigen-specific clonotypes by comparing peptide-stimulated wells against reference wells and other culture wells. For a clone to be called positive, the clone needed an FDR below 0.05, an odds ratio above 5, and a productive frequency above 0.1% in at least two of three replicate wells. A clonotype counted as cross-reactive if it showed significant expansion both in the SARS-CoV-2 spike wells and in at least one common cold coronavirus spike condition. CDR3 homology was assessed with Levenshtein distances (stringdist) and unrooted phylogenetic trees (ape) in R version 3.6.1. TCRdb reworked the public reads: Q25 trimming with fastp, MiXCR clone assembly, productive beta chains retained. Each entry is one CDR3 protein sequence, shown with its most common DNA and genes. Here the V and J calls rest on TCRdb's processing, not on the authors' analysis. This sample holds 5,000 to 7,500 distinct CDR3 sequences; roughly 48% were observed only once. Of the sample, less than 30% is held by the ten largest clones.

The source of this sequence is a human donor in good health. The chain joins TRBV11-2 to TRBJ2-3; TRBD2 is a possible D gene, resting on 6 matching bases. The sequencing sample was made of CD4+ T cells from blood, cultured in vitro. The CDR3 protein: CASSLARRASSTDTQYF. In nucleotides, the sequence is TGTGCCAGCAGCTTAGCCCGGAGGGCATCTAGCACAGATACGCAGTATTTT.